The next 29 T cell receptor beta chains were all read from a single sample in a study of blood T cell repertoires in COVID-19. Only in-frame clones appear in the TCRdb table, and some are missing; sequencing was by immunoSEQ multiplex PCR. The sample holds 85,000 to 130,000 clones; roughly 86% are singletons and the top ten take about 6%. Sequenced: peripheral blood. The receptors were sampled from a woman aged 60-70 years with acute or convalescent COVID-19.

The genes are TRBV19 and TRBJ1-1, with D possibly TRBD1 on 6 matching bases. V lost 6 bases and J 1 base, leaving 12 bases between the germline ends. CDR1 LNHDA and CDR2 SQIVND come from the germline V gene (reference sequence). This CDR3 has 14 amino acids. CDR3 in amino acids: CASSQGFANTEAFF. CDR3 bases: TGTGCCAGTAGCCAGGGGTTTGCGAACACTGAAGCTTTCTTT.

This chain links TRBV19 with TRBJ2-1; TRBD2 agrees at 10 bases. Per the germline V gene, CDR1 is LNHDA and CDR2 is SQIVND (reference sequence). Trimming cost V 6 bases and J 8 bases; bases outside gene matches: 13. The CDR3 runs 16 residues. The CDR3 sequence: CASRTLAGAFRDEQFF. CDR3 DNA: TGTGCCAGTAGAACCCTAGCGGGGGCCTTTAGGGATGAGCAGTTCTTC.

The V gene is TRBV19, the J gene TRBJ1-5; a weak D match, TRBD1 (6 bases). This CDR3 contains 13 residues. The V end lost 8 bases, the J end lost 5 bases, and 13 bases lay between the germline ends. From germline, CDR1 is LNHDA and CDR2 SQIVND (reference sequence). The CDR3: CASGGGWDQPQHF. The CDR3 DNA follows: TGTGCCAGTGGCGGGGGCTGGGATCAGCCCCAGCATTTT.

This clone was seen just once. This chain joins TRBV2 and TRBJ2-1; possibly TRBD2 for D (6 bases). V dropped 1 base and J dropped 15 bases, with 19 bases sitting between them. Germline V gives CDR1 SNHLY, CDR2 FYNNEI. The CDR3 totals 14 residues. The CDR3 protein is CASSEGLAFSSGFF. CDR3 DNA: TGTGCCAGCAGTGAAGGGCTAGCGTTCTCCTCTGGGTTCTTC.

This chain links TRBV19 with TRBJ1-1; D might be TRBD1 (6 bases). From germline, CDR1 is LNHDA and CDR2 SQIVND (reference sequence). The CDR3 is made up of 13 amino acids. V lost 8 bases and J lost 4, with 14 bases in between. The CDR3 spells CASGRGGLTEAFF. In nucleotides, the CDR3 is TGTGCCAGTGGAAGGGGGGGACTCACTGAAGCTTTCTTT.

The chain uses TRBV27 and TRBJ2-2; 10 bases match TRBD2. The CDR3 sequence is 20 residues long. Trimming at V came to 2 bases and at J to 7 bases, leaving 19 bases not matched to a gene. Germline V gives CDR1 MNHEY, CDR2 SMNVEV (reference sequence). CDR3 protein: CASSLEPLLSAGGQSGELFF. The CDR3 DNA is TGTGCCAGCAGTTTAGAACCCCTCCTCTCAGCGGGAGGGCAAAGCGGGGAGCTGTTTTTT.

The chain couples TRBV11-2 to TRBJ2-2; TRBD2 aligns across 10 bases. The J segment lost 7 bases and the V segment lost 4 bases, leaving 6 bases of the junction unmatched. Germline V gives CDR1 SGHAT, CDR2 FQNNGV. The CDR3 is 15 residues long. This CDR3 is CASSSLAGTVGELFF. The CDR3 coding sequence is TGTGCCAGCAGCTCACTAGCGGGAACGGTCGGGGAGCTGTTTTTT.

This chain connects TRBV15 to TRBJ2-2, with D possibly matching TRBD2 (5 bases). The CDR3 extends over 16 amino acids. Germline CDR1 LNHNV, CDR2 YYDKDF (reference sequence). V shed 1 base and J shed 5 bases, with 14 bases lying between them. The CDR3 spells CATSRGPGGSTGELFF. The CDR3, as DNA: TGTGCCACCAGCAGAGGCCCAGGTGGGAGTACCGGGGAGCTGTTTTTT.

The V call is TRBV28, the J call TRBJ2-3; 9 bases line up with TRBD1. The CDR3 has 17 amino acids. J was trimmed by 0 bases and V by 7 bases; bases with no gene match: 11. CDR1 and CDR2 from the germline V gene are MDHEN and SYDVKM. The CDR3 DNA is TGTGCCAGCAACCTCGTCGGGACAGGGACAAGCACAGATACGCAGTATTTT. It codes for CASNLVGTGTSTDTQYF.

The J gene is TRBJ1-3, the V gene TRBV30, with no clear D. The V and J ends lost 0 bases and 0 bases respectively, with 9 bases between them. Germline V gene lookup returns CDR1 GTSNPN and CDR2 SVGIG (reference sequence). The CDR3 length is 15 residues. Here the CDR3 reads CAWSVRHSSGNTIYF. In nucleotides, the CDR3 is TGTGCCTGGAGTGTACGTCACAGCTCTGGAAACACCATATATTTT. The full variable domain, with the rest looked up from reference TRBV30 and TRBJ1-3, is SQTIHQWPATLVQPVGSPLSLECTVEGTSNPNLYWYRQAAGRGLQLLFYSVGIGQISSEVPQNLSASRPQDRQFILSSKKLLLSDSGFYLCAWSVRHSSGNTIYFGEGSWLTVV.

This clone has just a few counts. The V call is TRBV7-9, the J call TRBJ2-1; D is perhaps TRBD2 (6 bases). This CDR3 comprises 14 residues. V was shortened by 2 bases and J by 7 bases, with 12 bases between the two germline ends. Germline CDR1 and CDR2: SEHNR and FQNEAQ (reference sequence). The CDR3 reads CASSLSTGVNEQFF. DNA of the CDR3: TGTGCCAGCAGCTTAAGTACGGGAGTTAATGAGCAGTTCTTC.

V and J are TRBV4-2 and TRBJ2-7, with 12 bases matching TRBD2. V lost 4 bases to trimming and J lost 2 bases; unmatched junction nucleotides: 3. Germline V gene data show CDR1 as LGHNA and CDR2 as YNFKEQ. The CDR3 runs to 15 residues. The CDR3 here is CASSRGLAGTYEQYF. The CDR3 DNA is TGTGCCAGCAGCCGAGGACTAGCGGGGACCTACGAGCAGTACTTC.

This chain connects TRBV4-2 to TRBJ1-2; 9 bases match TRBD1. The CDR3 has 17 residues. V shed 1 base, J shed 2 bases, and the junction held 8 bases outside the gene matches. CDR1 is LGHNA, CDR2 YNFKEQ, per germline. The CDR3 sequence is CASSQVSFGQGNYGYTF. CDR3 nucleotides: TGTGCCAGCAGCCAAGTCTCTTTCGGACAGGGGAACTATGGCTACACCTTC.

The chain uses TRBV6-5 and TRBJ1-1, with D perhaps matching TRBD1 (6 bases). Germline CDR1 and CDR2: MNHEY and SVGAGI. The length of the CDR3 is 13 residues. V was trimmed by 4 bases and J by 6 bases, leaving 12 bases between them. CDR3 bases: TGTGCCAGCAGTTTCCAGGGGAATCCTGAAGCTTTCTTT. It is translated as CASSFQGNPEAFF.

This chain connects TRBV12-2 to TRBJ1-2; TRBD1 is the table's D call, not checked against the DNA. TRBV12-2 is noted as a pseudogene. The CDR3 spans 14 residues. Written as DNA, the CDR3 is TGTGCAAGTCGCTCTCCGACAAGGAACTATGGCTACACCTTC. This sequence encodes CASRSPTRNYGYTF.

The table lists this clone with a few counts. J is TRBJ1-5 and V is TRBV27; possibly TRBD1 for D (5 bases). The germline gives CDR1 MNHEY, CDR2 SMNVEV (reference sequence). Deletions cut 3 bases from V and 0 bases from J, with 15 bases between. This CDR3 comprises 17 residues. The CDR3 nucleotides are TGTGCCAGCAGTTTTTCTCGGGACTTCCGTAGCAATCAGCCCCAGCATTTT. Its translation is CASSFSRDFRSNQPQHF.

This clone has only a few counts. The V and J genes are TRBV4-2 and TRBJ2-7; D is uncertain. CDR1 and CDR2 (germline): LGHNA, YNFKEQ. The CDR3 length is 14 residues. V was clipped by 0 bases and J by 5 bases, with 11 bases between them. The CDR3 region has the DNA TGTGCCAGCAGCCAAGATCGCGGCGACCACGAGCAGTACTTC. It codes for CASSQDRGDHEQYF.

Only one count was recorded for this clone. This sequence joins TRBV5-1 and TRBJ1-3; unclear D gene. The ends were cut back, 3 bases at V and 2 bases at J, with 12 bases in the middle. Germline V gene lookup returns CDR1 SGHRS and CDR2 YFSETQ. This CDR3 has 15 amino acids. CDR3 loop: CASSSLGVTGNTIYF. The DNA of the CDR3 is TGCGCCAGCAGCTCTCTCGGGGTTACTGGAAACACCATATATTTT.

The chain recombines TRBV7-9 with TRBJ2-7; 10 bases are a match to TRBD2. The CDR3 is 15 residues long. Germline CDR1 is SEHNR and CDR2 is FQNEAQ (reference sequence). V was clipped by 3 bases and J by 5 bases; unmatched bases: 7. The CDR3 DNA sequence: TGTGCCAGCAGCTTTAGTCTAGCGGGAGCCCACGAGCAGTACTTC. It encodes CASSFSLAGAHEQYF.

The V and J genes are TRBV6-5 and TRBJ1-1; tentative D call: TRBD1 (6 bases). The V gene's germline CDR1 is MNHEY and CDR2 SVGAGI. This CDR3 comprises 13 residues. Deletions cut 4 bases from V and 5 bases from J, with 11 bases between. CDR3 loop: CASSSYRATEAFF. The CDR3 region has the DNA TGTGCCAGCAGTTCTTACAGGGCAACTGAAGCTTTCTTT.

The chain couples TRBV6-4 to TRBJ2-7; a possible D gene is TRBD1 (5 bases). V lost 9 bases, J lost 6 bases, and 15 bases lay in between. Germline-derived CDR1 and CDR2 are MRHNA and SNTAGT. CDR3 length equals 12 residues. The CDR3 is CARTPGGAEQYV. The CDR3 DNA sequence: TGTGCCAGGACCCCTGGTGGGGCCGAGCAGTACGTC.

The chain combines TRBV18 with TRBJ2-1, with 10 bases lining up with TRBD1. Germline trimming cut 3 bases from V and 6 bases from J; bases unmatched to any gene: 8. The CDR3 is made up of 16 amino acids. The germline gives CDR1 KGHSH, CDR2 LQKENI. DNA of the CDR3: TGTGCCAGCTCACCTAATTGGGACAGGGGAGGCAATGAGCAGTTCTTC. It is translated as CASSPNWDRGGNEQFF.

The gene calls are TRBV30 and TRBJ2-2; possibly TRBD1 for D (5 bases). This CDR3 spans 14 amino acids. Germline V gives CDR1 GTSNPN, CDR2 SVGIG (reference sequence). Trimming took 3 bases from V and 6 from J, leaving 14 bases between them. The CDR3 DNA sequence: TGTGCCTGGAGGCGACAGCTCTTGGCCGGGGAGCTGTTTTTT. It yields the protein CAWRRQLLAGELFF.

This clone was observed a few times. The chain couples TRBV7-9 to TRBJ2-4; 7 bases are a match to TRBD1. With V trimmed by 1 base and J by 15 bases, 9 bases remained unmatched. This CDR3 spans 13 amino acids. Germline CDR1 SEHNR, CDR2 FQNEAQ (reference sequence). CDR3 loop: CASSLGDRTTGYF. The CDR3 bases are TGTGCCAGCAGCTTAGGGGACAGAACTACAGGGTACTTC.

The sample holds a few counts of this clone. J is TRBJ2-3 and V is TRBV11-1, with 10 bases lining up with TRBD2. CDR3 size: 16 residues. The germline V gene encodes CDR1 SGHAT and CDR2 FQDESV (reference sequence). With 1 base clipped from V and 2 bases from J, the junction kept 3 bases outside the gene matches. The CDR3 coding sequence is TGTGCCAGCAGCTTAGTGACTAGCGGGCCCACAGATACGCAGTATTTT. Translated, it gives CASSLVTSGPTDTQYF.

This chain's CDR3 is CASSLLRTGGAEAFF. CDR3 nucleotide sequence: TGCGCCAGCAGCTTGTTACGGACAGGGGGGGCTGAAGCTTTCTTT. The J gene is TRBJ1-1, the V gene TRBV5-1, with 10 nucleotides matching TRBD1. CDR3 length equals 15 residues. CDR1 and CDR2 from the germline V gene are SGHRS and YFSETQ. Germline trimming cut 1 base from V and 6 bases from J; bases unmatched to any gene: 6.

The chain employs TRBV4-2 and TRBJ1-2, with 8 bases matching TRBD1. Trimming took 3 bases from V and 3 from J; bases not matched to a gene: 6. Looked up from germline, CDR1 is LGHNA and CDR2 is YNFKEQ. This CDR3 contains 15 residues. The CDR3 loop reads CASSQRADRDYGYTF. CDR3 DNA: TGTGCCAGCAGCCAGCGGGCGGACAGGGACTATGGCTACACCTTC.

This chain joins TRBV6-4 and TRBJ2-1; TRBD2 agrees at 14 bases. After removal of 6 bases from V and 7 bases from J, the junction contained 2 bases not matched to a gene. CDR1 is MRHNA and CDR2 is SNTAGT in the germline V gene. The CDR3 is 14 residues long. The CDR3 DNA is TGTGCCAGCAGCCGGACTAGCGGGAGGAATGAGCAGTTCTTC. Its protein is CASSRTSGRNEQFF.

The CDR3 region is CASSPSGTRRLDTQYF. The CDR3 DNA reads as TGTGCCAGCAGCCCATCCGGGACTAGACGCCTAGATACGCAGTATTTT. The rearrangement links TRBV13 to TRBJ2-3, with 8 bases fitting TRBD2. This CDR3 spans 16 amino acids. The germline V gene encodes CDR1 PRHDT and CDR2 FYEKMQ (reference sequence). J lost 5 bases, V lost 5 bases, and 12 bases had no gene match.